This T cell receptor beta chain was identified in a study of T cell responses to AZD1222 COVID-19 vaccine. The table came from immunoSEQ multiplex PCR; TCRdb's copy has only in-frame clones and leaves some out. The sample lists 110,000 to 150,000 clones; roughly 92% were seen once. CDR1 is MGHRA, CDR2 YSYEKL, per germline. This CDR3 region has 16 residues. The ends were cut back, 0 bases at V and 0 bases at J, with 8 bases in the middle. To note about this clone: The antigen is not known.

General study findings and limits: Reports indicate that nearly half of spike-specific TCRs are directed at unmutated variant regions.

This chain joins TRBV4-1 and TRBJ1-4; D is ambiguous. This receptor was obtained from an adult in good health. Specimen: peripheral blood, collected on day 0 of AZD1222 vaccination. The CDR3 DNA sequence: TGCGCCAGCAGCCAAGAGCGCCGTGCAACTAATGAAAAACTGTTTTTT. Translating gives CASSQERRATNEKLFF.